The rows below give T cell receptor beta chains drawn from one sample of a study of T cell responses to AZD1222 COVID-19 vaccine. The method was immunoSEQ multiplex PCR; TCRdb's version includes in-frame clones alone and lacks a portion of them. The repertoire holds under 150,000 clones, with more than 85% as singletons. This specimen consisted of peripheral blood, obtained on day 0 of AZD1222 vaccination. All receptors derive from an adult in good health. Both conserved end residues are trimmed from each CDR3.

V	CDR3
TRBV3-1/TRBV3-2	ASSRDRYAF
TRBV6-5	ASYMGSSGFYEQF
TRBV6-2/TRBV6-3	ASSTGSSYNEQF
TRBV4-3	ASSPLAGAYEQY
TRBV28	ASSLFVEKLF
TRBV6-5	ASSLGPRNIQY
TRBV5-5	ASSQYLGQTSGNTIY
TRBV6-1	ASSAGDRATNEKLF
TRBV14	ASSRGRGTEAF
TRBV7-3	ASSLLADNEQF
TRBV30	AWMPYSRLAGGKNDDQF
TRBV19	ASDAGTGELF
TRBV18	ASSPKRGAYEQY
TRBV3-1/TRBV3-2	ASSQGGPANTGELF
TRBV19	ASSREEAQDNEQF
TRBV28	ASSSEMTYEQY
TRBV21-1	ASSRPGQGTRGYT
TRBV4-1	ASSQDWESSYNEQF
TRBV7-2	ASSLTRDGDQPQH
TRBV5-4	ASSFLQGNYGYT
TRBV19	ASSINRWPMDSPLH
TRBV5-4	ASSLDIARASHEQY
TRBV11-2	ASSLGTGGNTGELF